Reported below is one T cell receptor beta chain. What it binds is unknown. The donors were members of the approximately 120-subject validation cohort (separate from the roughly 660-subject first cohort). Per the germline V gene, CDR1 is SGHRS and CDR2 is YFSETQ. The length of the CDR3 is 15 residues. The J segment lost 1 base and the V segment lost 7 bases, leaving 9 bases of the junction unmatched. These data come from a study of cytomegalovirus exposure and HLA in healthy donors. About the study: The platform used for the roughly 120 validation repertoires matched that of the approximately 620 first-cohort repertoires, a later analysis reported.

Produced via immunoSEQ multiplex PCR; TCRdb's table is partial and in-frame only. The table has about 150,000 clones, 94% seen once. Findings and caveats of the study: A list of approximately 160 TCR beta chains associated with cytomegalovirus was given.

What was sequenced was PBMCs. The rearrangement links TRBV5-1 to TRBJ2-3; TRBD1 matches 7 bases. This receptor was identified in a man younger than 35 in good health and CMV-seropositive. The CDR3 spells CASFQGEPGTDTQYF. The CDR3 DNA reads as TGCGCCAGCTTTCAGGGGGAGCCGGGCACAGATACGCAGTATTTT. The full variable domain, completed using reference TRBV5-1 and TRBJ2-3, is KAGVTQTPRYLIKTRGQQVTLSCSPISGHRSVSWYQQTPGQGLQFLFEYFSETQRNKGNFPGRFSGRQFSNSRSEMNVSTLELGDSALYLCASFQGEPGTDTQYFGPGTRLTVL.